This TCR beta chain derives from a study of radiotherapy plus CTLA-4 blockade in lung cancer. As concerns this clone: Its antigen is still unknown.

This CDR3 region has 18 residues. Findings and caveats of the study: An expansion of tumor-derived TCR clones occurred in blood after radiotherapy plus ipilimumab.

TCRdb's table, derived via immunoSEQ multiplex PCR, lists solely in-frame clones and lacks some. Among roughly 110,000 clones listed, roughly 84% were seen once. This material consisted of peripheral blood, taken from a patient treated with radiotherapy plus ipilimumab. The sequence derives from a human donor with non-small cell lung cancer that progressed on radiotherapy plus ipilimumab. Some clones in this sample may be carry-over from other donors' samples. The V and J genes are TRBV21-1 and TRBJ2-6; the table calls TRBD1, which could not be checked here. TRBV21-1 is shown as a pseudogene. CDR3: CASSLRWTGPSGANVLTF. CDR3 nucleotide sequence: TGTGCCAGCAGCCTCAGGTGGACAGGGCCCTCTGGGGCCAACGTCCTGACTTTC.